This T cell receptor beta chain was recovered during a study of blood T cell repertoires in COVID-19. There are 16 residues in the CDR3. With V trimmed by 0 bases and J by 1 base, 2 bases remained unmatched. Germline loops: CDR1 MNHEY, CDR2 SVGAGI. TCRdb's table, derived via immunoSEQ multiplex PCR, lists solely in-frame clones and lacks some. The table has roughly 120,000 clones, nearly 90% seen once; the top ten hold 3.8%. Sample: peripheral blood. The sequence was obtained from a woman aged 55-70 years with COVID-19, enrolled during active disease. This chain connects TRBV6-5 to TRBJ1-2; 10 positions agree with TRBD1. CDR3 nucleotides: TGTGCCAGCAGTTACTCCCGGACAGGGGGTAACTATGGCTACACCTTC. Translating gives CASSYSRTGGNYGYTF.